The count of the clone carrying this TCR beta chain is one. Antigen: not known. Separate cDNA molecules received unique molecular identifiers, which the library attached to them. Each CDR3 protein gets one entry after TCRdb re-called the RACE reads with MiXCR. The sample includes about 110,000 distinct CDR3 sequences, 11% seen only once; the top ten take roughly 3.2%. The data were obtained in a study of human T cells and chemical hapten exposure. Study overall: Epicutaneous patch tests delivered 0.01% DPC to the upper back, with evaluation at 6 days. Whole-study findings and limits: Sensitizing to DPC left TCRs with a frequency above 1 in 1000 unaltered.

The CDR3 runs 14 residues. The ends lost 4 bases at V and 5 bases at J; junction bases unmatched: 7. Indicated time point: patch test 1, 2 weeks after DPC sensitization. Described treatment: therapeutic diphenylcyclopropenone sensitization with weekly scalp DPC. Blood was drawn before each patch test was applied. This receptor was identified in a woman between 35 and 50 years old with alopecia areata. Some clones in this sample may be carry-over from other donors' samples. This chain joins TRBV12-3 or TRBV12-4 and TRBJ1-1; 7 nucleotides match TRBD1. The material was whole blood, obtained in connection with sensitization to the hapten diphenylcyclopropenone (DPC). DNA of the CDR3: TGTGCCAGCAGTTCAACAGGGGTATCAACTGAAGCTTTCTTT. This gives the protein CASSSTGVSTEAFF.